These 25 T cell receptor beta chains came from one sample sequenced in a study of T cell responses to AZD1222 COVID-19 vaccine. The table came from immunoSEQ multiplex PCR; TCRdb's copy has only in-frame clones and leaves some out. Of about 130,000 clones listed, under 90% are singletons. The sequenced sample was peripheral blood, obtained on day 0 of AZD1222 vaccination. These TCRs come from an adult in good health.

The chain is built from TRBV4-2 and TRBJ2-2, with TRBD1 identical over 8 bases. Losses at the gene ends were 1 base for V and 0 bases for J; bases not matched to a gene: 1. This CDR3 has 16 residues. The V gene's germline CDR1 is LGHNA and CDR2 YNFKEQ. The CDR3 region is CASSQGQGTNTGELFF. CDR3 nucleotide sequence: TGTGCCAGCAGCCAAGGACAGGGGACGAACACCGGGGAGCTGTTTTTT.

The V gene is TRBV18, the J gene TRBJ1-3, with unresolved D. With 3 bases removed from V and 2 bases from J, the gap between germline ends came to 11 bases. Germline loops: CDR1 KGHSH, CDR2 LQKENI. This CDR3 has 15 amino acids. The CDR3, as DNA: TGTGCCAGCTCACCCCGTTTTGGTCCTGGAAACACCATATATTTT. It specifies CASSPRFGPGNTIYF.

V is TRBV25-1 and J is TRBJ1-1; 8 bases line up with TRBD1. The junction had 4 bases not matched to a gene; V was cut back by 5 bases and J by 5 bases. CDR1 is MGHDK, CDR2 SYGVNS, per germline. The CDR3 runs 13 residues. The CDR3 nucleotides are TGTGCCAGCAGTCCCACAGGGGGAACTGAAGCTTTCTTT. Amino acid sequence: CASSPTGGTEAFF.

The V and J genes are TRBV25-1 and TRBJ2-7; no clear D gene. CDR1 is MGHDK, CDR2 SYGVNS, per germline. This CDR3 contains 11 residues. Trimming shortened V by 1 base and J by 6 bases, and 4 bases separated the two germline ends. The CDR3 DNA sequence: TGTGCCAGCAGTGAATGGATCGAGCAGTACTTC. Translated: CASSEWIEQYF.

J is TRBJ1-2 and V is TRBV6-5; D is undetermined. Trimming stripped 4 bases from V and 4 bases from J, with 13 bases between. This CDR3 has 14 residues. The germline CDR1 and CDR2 sequences are MNHEY and SVGAGI. The CDR3 DNA reads TGTGCCAGCAGTTCCGGAGTATACGGCTATGGCTACACCTTC. This sequence encodes CASSSGVYGYGYTF.

The chain joins TRBV21-1 to TRBJ2-1. TRBV21-1 is annotated as a pseudogene. CDR3 length: 13 amino acids. CDR3 amino acids: CASSKDGYNEQFF. DNA for the CDR3: TGTGCCAGCAGCAAAGATGGCTACAATGAGCAGTTCTTC.

This chain joins TRBV6-5 and TRBJ1-1, with D possibly being TRBD1 (6 bases). Trimming removed 6 bases at V and 8 bases at J, with 16 bases between. The CDR3 length is 13 residues. The germline CDR1 and CDR2 sequences are MNHEY and SVGAGI. The CDR3 DNA is TGTGCCAGCAGGATTACAGGGAGCGCCGAAGCTTTCTTT. Translated, it gives CASRITGSAEAFF.

This chain connects TRBV11-2 to TRBJ1-3, with D unclear. The germline V gene encodes CDR1 SGHAT and CDR2 FQNNGV. The CDR3 contains 15 residues. The V end lost 11 bases, the J end lost 0 bases, and 17 bases lay between the germline ends. The CDR3 sequence: CASRAGRNSGNTIYF. As DNA, the CDR3 is TGTGCCTCCAGAGCCGGACGGAACTCTGGAAACACCATATATTTT.

V usage is TRBV6-1 and J usage is TRBJ2-3; TRBD1 is a possible D gene (5 bases). Germline V gene data show CDR1 as MNHNS and CDR2 as SASEGT. Trimming took off 2 bases at V and 6 bases at J, with 15 bases between the two ends. This CDR3 is built from 15 residues. The CDR3: CASSELMGPSDTQYF. The DNA for the CDR3 is TGTGCCAGCAGTGAACTGATGGGGCCGTCCGATACGCAGTATTTT.

J is TRBJ1-1 and V is TRBV7-2, with a weak D call TRBD1 (5 bases). Germline V lookup: CDR1 SGHTA, CDR2 FQGNSA. The CDR3 runs 14 residues. V lost 5 bases, J lost 4 bases, and 14 bases lay in between. CDR3 protein: CASSELLRGTEAFF. CDR3 sequence (DNA): TGTGCCAGCAGCGAACTCCTGAGGGGCACTGAAGCTTTCTTT.

CDR3 DNA: TGTGCCATAGGGGGCGGCACAGATACGCAGTATTTT. It yields the protein CAIGGGTDTQYF. V and J are TRBV24-1 and TRBJ2-3, with 7 positions matching TRBD1. V shed 11 bases, J shed 1 base, and the junction held 2 bases outside the gene matches. Germline V gene sequence: CDR1 KGHDR, CDR2 SFDVKD. The CDR3 covers 12 residues.

The rearrangement uses TRBV19 and TRBJ1-1; D perhaps matches TRBD1 (5 bases). Germline values: CDR1 LNHDA, CDR2 SQIVND (reference sequence). The CDR3 loop spans 14 amino acids. Trimming shortened V by 3 bases and J by 1 base, and 9 bases separated the two germline ends. The CDR3 sequence is CASSIPGANTEAFF. CDR3 nucleotide sequence: TGTGCCAGTAGTATCCCCGGGGCGAACACTGAAGCTTTCTTT.

The count of this clone is one. V gene TRBV5-1 combines with J gene TRBJ1-1, with D possibly TRBD1 on 6 matching bases. The germline V gene has CDR1 SGHRS and CDR2 YFSETQ. V lost 0 bases, J lost 3 bases, and 9 bases lay in between. The CDR3 consists of 14 residues. The CDR3 loop is CASSLVAGDTEAFF. DNA for the CDR3: TGCGCCAGCAGCTTGGTGGCAGGGGACACTGAAGCTTTCTTT.

The chain has TRBV10-3 and TRBJ2-7, with TRBD1 identical over 7 bases. The germline V gene encodes CDR1 ENHRY and CDR2 SYGVKD. Germline trimming cut 0 bases from V and 2 bases from J; bases unmatched to any gene: 4. CDR3 size: 15 residues. CDR3 sequence reads: CAISESLGTAYEQYF. The CDR3, as DNA: TGTGCCATCAGTGAGTCGCTGGGGACAGCCTACGAGCAGTACTTC.

The CDR3 loop is CASIPGGGTEAFF. CDR3 bases: TGTGCCAGCATACCGGGGGGAGGCACTGAAGCTTTCTTT. The rearrangement joins TRBV2 to TRBJ1-1; TRBD1 is a possible D gene (5 bases). Trimming left V 7 bases short and J 4 bases short, with 13 bases between. The CDR3 has 13 residues. Germline V gene sequence: CDR1 SNHLY, CDR2 FYNNEI.

This chain uses TRBV4-1 with TRBJ1-4, with D perhaps TRBD1 (6 bases). V was pared by 0 bases and J by 7 bases, with 12 bases between. This CDR3 has 15 residues. Per germline, CDR1 MGHRA and CDR2 YSYEKL. CDR3 nucleotide sequence: TGCGCCAGCAGCCAAGAAGAACAGGGCGGTGAAAAACTGTTTTTT. It specifies CASSQEEQGGEKLFF.

The V gene is TRBV25-1, the J gene TRBJ1-2; D is uncertain. Germline CDR1 is MGHDK and CDR2 is SYGVNS. Trimming cost V 4 bases and J 3 bases, with 15 bases left between them. The CDR3 totals 15 residues. The CDR3 loop is CASSGTRVQDYGYTF. CDR3 nucleotides: TGTGCCAGCAGTGGGACTAGGGTTCAGGACTATGGCTACACCTTC.

The genes are TRBV11-2 and TRBJ1-2; the D gene is possibly TRBD1 (6 bases). This CDR3 spans 13 amino acids. The germline gives CDR1 SGHAT, CDR2 FQNNGV. Trimming took off 4 bases at V and 8 bases at J, with 14 bases between the two ends. Here the CDR3 DNA reads TGTGCCAGCAGCTCATACAGGGCGGGCGGCTACACCTTC. Translating it yields CASSSYRAGGYTF.

The chain has TRBV3-1 (or the pseudogene TRBV3-2) and TRBJ1-3, with D uncertain. The CDR3 is 14 residues long. Trimming shortened V by 5 bases and J by 11 bases, and 19 bases separated the two germline ends. Germline V gene lookup returns CDR1 LGHDT and CDR2 YNNKEL (reference sequence). Written as DNA, the CDR3 is TGTGCCAGCAGCAAAAGTAGGACCCACCCGGCCATATATTTT. Translation gives CASSKSRTHPAIYF.

The CDR3 loop is CASSQDPGAGSPLHF. CDR3 in DNA: TGTGCCAGCAGCCAAGATCCTGGGGCTGGATCACCCCTCCACTTT. The chain joins TRBV14 to TRBJ1-6, with a tentative D call TRBD1 (5 bases). CDR3 size: 15 residues. Germline loops: CDR1 SGHDN, CDR2 FVKESK. Trimming removed 0 bases at V and 10 bases at J, with 13 bases between.

The DNA for the CDR3 is TGTGCCAGCAGCCGACGACTACTAGCGGGGGAAGACAATGAGCAGTTCTTC. It specifies CASSRRLLAGEDNEQFF. The chain links TRBV3-1 (or the pseudogene TRBV3-2) to TRBJ2-1, with 11 bases that match TRBD2. CDR3 length equals 17 residues. Germline CDR1 LGHDT, CDR2 YNNKEL (reference sequence). Trimming at V came to 4 bases and at J to 5 bases, leaving 10 bases not matched to a gene.

This sequence joins TRBV6-5 and TRBJ2-5; 8 bases are shared with TRBD1. This CDR3 has 13 amino acids. With V trimmed by 6 bases and J by 5 bases, 5 bases remained unmatched. Per the germline V gene, CDR1 is MNHEY and CDR2 is SVGAGI. As DNA, the CDR3 is TGTGCCAGCAGGAGCACAGGGGGGGAGACCCAGTACTTC. This encodes CASRSTGGETQYF.

This CDR3 is CASRVSLVSYEQYF. The CDR3 DNA sequence: TGCGCCAGCAGGGTCTCACTAGTCTCCTACGAGCAGTACTTC. The chain links TRBV5-1 to TRBJ2-7; possible D gene TRBD2, 5 bases. The CDR3 runs to 14 residues. V lost 5 bases and J lost 0, with 12 bases in between. The germline CDR1 and CDR2 sequences are SGHRS and YFSETQ. Filled out from reference TRBV5-1 and TRBJ2-7, the complete variable domain reads KAGVTQTPRYLIKTRGQQVTLSCSPISGHRSVSWYQQTPGQGLQFLFEYFSETQRNKGNFPGRFSGRQFSNSRSEMNVSTLELGDSALYLCASRVSLVSYEQYFGPGTRLTVT.

The V gene is TRBV6-2 or TRBV6-3, the J gene TRBJ2-3; D unresolved. The CDR3 length is 16 residues. Trimming pared 0 bases from V and 4 bases from J, leaving 14 bases between. Germline values: CDR1 MNHEY, CDR2 SVGEGT. CDR3 sequence (DNA): TGTGCCAGCAGTTACTCTGAAGTGTTGGCTTCAGATACGCAGTATTTT. Residues: CASSYSEVLASDTQYF.

The V and J genes are TRBV18 and TRBJ1-2; TRBD1 is a possible D gene (5 bases). This CDR3 has 15 residues. Germline CDR1 is KGHSH and CDR2 is LQKENI. The V end lost 6 bases, the J end lost 3 bases, and 17 bases lay between the germline ends. The CDR3 loop is CASSTAVGRDYGYTF. CDR3 DNA sequence: TGTGCCAGCTCTACTGCCGTCGGCAGGGACTATGGCTACACCTTC.